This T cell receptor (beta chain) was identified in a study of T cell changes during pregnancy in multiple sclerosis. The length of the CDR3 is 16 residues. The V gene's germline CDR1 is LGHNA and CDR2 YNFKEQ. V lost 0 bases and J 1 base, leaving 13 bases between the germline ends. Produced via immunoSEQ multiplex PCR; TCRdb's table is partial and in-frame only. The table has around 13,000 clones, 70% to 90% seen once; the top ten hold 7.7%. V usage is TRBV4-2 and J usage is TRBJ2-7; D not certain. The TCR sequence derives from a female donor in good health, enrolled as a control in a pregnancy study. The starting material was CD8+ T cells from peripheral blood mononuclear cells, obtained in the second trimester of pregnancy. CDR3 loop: CASSQDLGDGSYEQYF. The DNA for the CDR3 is TGTGCCAGCAGCCAAGATCTAGGAGACGGGTCCTACGAGCAGTACTTC.